This passage covers 30 T cell receptor beta chains from one sample sequenced in a study of shared clonotypes between healthy human individuals. As defined, naive CD8 cells were CD45RO-negative and positively selected for CCR7, with terminally differentiated effector memory CD45RA+ cells excluded. TCRdb keeps only in-frame clones here, not all; method: immunoSEQ multiplex PCR. This sample yields fewer than 850,000 clones, of which 90% to 97% are seen a single time; about 0.21% belongs to the top ten. The specimen was naive CD8+ T cells sorted from blood. These receptors were taken from a man aged 30-40 years in good health.

The chain links TRBV7-9 to TRBJ2-2; perhaps TRBD2 as D (6 bases). The CDR3 is 19 amino acids. The germline gives CDR1 SEHNR, CDR2 FQNEAQ (reference sequence). V was pared by 2 bases and J by 0 bases, with 19 bases between. CDR3 residues: CASSLFAGMGGTNTGELFF. The CDR3 bases are TGTGCCAGCAGCTTATTCGCGGGAATGGGGGGAACGAACACCGGGGAGCTGTTTTTT.

The genes are TRBV7-7 and TRBJ2-5; 8 positions agree with TRBD1. This CDR3 region has 14 residues. J gave up 5 bases and V 4 bases, and 6 bases lay outside the gene matches. Germline V gives CDR1 SSHAT, CDR2 FNYEAQ (reference sequence). The CDR3 loop is CASSSDRVGETQYF. CDR3 nucleotide sequence: TGTGCCAGCAGCTCGGACAGGGTAGGGGAGACCCAGTACTTC.

The chain couples TRBV19 to TRBJ2-7; D might be TRBD1 (5 bases). The CDR3 consists of 13 residues. Trimming took off 3 bases at V and 5 bases at J, with 11 bases between the two ends. CDR1 and CDR2 from the germline V gene are LNHDA and SQIVND (reference sequence). The CDR3 sequence is CASSMHRFNEQYF. The CDR3, as DNA: TGTGCCAGTAGTATGCACAGGTTCAACGAGCAGTACTTC.

The V and J genes are TRBV11-2 and TRBJ2-1, with 11 bases aligning to TRBD2. The CDR3 covers 15 residues. The trim removed 7 bases at V and 5 bases at J, leaving 7 bases unmatched. Germline V CDR1 and CDR2: SGHAT, FQNNGV. The CDR3 here is CASTNSGRADNEQFF. CDR3 in DNA: TGTGCCAGCACCAATAGCGGGAGGGCCGACAATGAGCAGTTCTTC.

The rearrangement joins TRBV11-2 to TRBJ2-2; D gene ambiguous. This CDR3 region has 18 residues. With 0 bases removed from V and 0 bases from J, the gap between germline ends came to 14 bases. Germline V gives CDR1 SGHAT, CDR2 FQNNGV. The CDR3 reads CASSLDRRTLANTGELFF. As DNA, the CDR3 is TGTGCCAGCAGCTTAGATCGCCGAACGCTCGCGAACACCGGGGAGCTGTTTTTT. Looking up the rest from reference TRBV11-2 and TRBJ2-2 gives the full variable domain: EAGVAQSPRYKIIEKRQSVAFWCNPISGHATLYWYQQILGQGPKLLIQFQNNGVVDDSQLPKDRFSAERLKGVDSTLKIQPAKLEDSAVYLCASSLDRRTLANTGELFFGEGSRLTVL.

CDR3 DNA: TGTGCCACCAGCACCTCCGGGACAGGGATTTACGAGCAGTACTTC. Translating it yields CATSTSGTGIYEQYF. V and J are TRBV15 and TRBJ2-7, with 9 bases matching TRBD1. The germline V gene encodes CDR1 LNHNV and CDR2 YYDKDF (reference sequence). V lost 4 bases to trimming and J lost 4 bases; unmatched junction nucleotides: 8. The CDR3 extends over 15 amino acids.

The chain is built from TRBV19 and TRBJ2-5; TRBD2 matches 7 bases. V shed 6 bases and J 5 bases; nucleotides not matched to a gene: 12. This CDR3 contains 15 residues. CDR1 LNHDA and CDR2 SQIVND come from the germline V gene (reference sequence). The CDR3 region has the DNA TGTGCCAGTAGCTTAGGACTAGACTGGCGTGAGACCCAGTACTTC. It encodes CASSLGLDWRETQYF.

Regarding this clone: Within the sample, other DNA sequences also encode this same CDR3. V is TRBV5-6 and J is TRBJ2-7; no clear D. This CDR3 is built from 11 residues. V was clipped by 3 bases and J by 2 bases, with 3 bases between them. Germline-derived CDR1 and CDR2 are SGHDT and YYEEEE. In DNA form, the CDR3 reads TGTGCCAGCAGCTCGACCTACGAGCAGTACTTC. Translating it yields CASSSTYEQYF.

The chain recombines TRBV28 with TRBJ2-1; a weak D match, TRBD1 (6 bases). The CDR3 spans 15 residues. V shed 10 bases and J shed 3 bases, with 19 bases lying between them. CDR1 and CDR2 (germline): MDHEN, SYDVKM. CDR3 protein: CATESPRGYYNEQFF. In DNA form, the CDR3 reads TGTGCCACCGAGAGCCCCAGGGGATACTACAATGAGCAGTTCTTC.

V gene TRBV6-1 combines with J gene TRBJ1-1; D perhaps matches TRBD1 (5 bases). Germline V lookup: CDR1 MNHNS, CDR2 SASEGT. The CDR3 totals 14 residues. The germline V and J ends were trimmed by 7 bases and 1 base, with 13 bases remaining between them. The CDR3 region has the DNA TGTGCCAGCACCGCACGGGGGGGGAACACTGAAGCTTTCTTT. It is translated as CASTARGGNTEAFF.

The chain uses TRBV19 and TRBJ2-3; D perhaps matches TRBD1 (6 bases). This CDR3 is built from 18 residues. Germline V CDR1 and CDR2: LNHDA, SQIVND (reference sequence). The V gene lost 5 bases and the J gene lost 6 bases, with 27 bases spanning the gap. The CDR3 region is CASSGTSAPTRVADTQYF. The CDR3, as DNA: TGTGCCAGTAGTGGGACATCCGCTCCTACCAGGGTCGCGGATACGCAGTATTTT.

The genes are TRBV7-9 and TRBJ2-3, with TRBD2 matching over 7 bases. Losses at the gene ends were 4 bases for V and 5 bases for J; bases not matched to a gene: 9. This CDR3 spans 15 amino acids. The V gene's germline CDR1 is SEHNR and CDR2 FQNEAQ (reference sequence). The CDR3 here is CASSSSGAKVDTQYF. The DNA for the CDR3 is TGTGCCAGCAGCTCCAGCGGGGCCAAGGTAGATACGCAGTATTTT.

The V and J genes are TRBV7-6 and TRBJ2-7, with TRBD2 identical over 8 bases. From germline, CDR1 is SGHVS and CDR2 FNYEAQ. The CDR3 loop spans 15 amino acids. V shed 2 bases, J shed 6 bases, and the junction held 9 bases outside the gene matches. Here the CDR3 DNA reads TGTGCCAGCAGCTTACGAGCGGGAGATGAGGGCGAGCAGTACTTC. Protein: CASSLRAGDEGEQYF.

This chain links TRBV7-2 with TRBJ2-1; the match to TRBD1 covers 10 bases. Germline V gene data show CDR1 as SGHTA and CDR2 as FQGNSA. The CDR3 length is 15 residues. The V segment lost 1 base and the J segment 5 bases; nucleotides outside the gene matches: 2. DNA for the CDR3: TGTGCCAGCAGCTTAGGACAGGGGGCTCACAATGAGCAGTTCTTC. Translating gives CASSLGQGAHNEQFF.

This chain joins TRBV9 and TRBJ2-1, with 7 bases aligning to TRBD2. This CDR3 contains 13 residues. V lost 4 bases, J lost 10 bases, and 8 bases stayed unmatched. The germline CDR1 and CDR2 sequences are SGDLS and YYNGEE. This chain's CDR3 is CASSPSSGWEQFF. In nucleotides, the CDR3 is TGTGCCAGCAGCCCCTCTAGCGGTTGGGAGCAGTTCTTC.

A remark on this clone: The sample has other DNA sequences that encode this CDR3 too. The J gene is TRBJ1-1, the V gene TRBV9; D not resolved. V shed 1 base and J shed 0 bases, with 4 bases lying between them. There are 13 residues in the CDR3. From germline, CDR1 is SGDLS and CDR2 YYNGEE. The CDR3 sequence: CASSVTLNTEAFF. The CDR3 DNA is TGTGCCAGCAGCGTAACATTGAACACTGAAGCTTTCTTT.

This chain uses TRBV5-6 with TRBJ1-1; TRBD1 matches 9 bases. J gave up 5 bases and V 2 bases, and 10 bases lay outside the gene matches. From germline, CDR1 is SGHDT and CDR2 YYEEEE. The CDR3 has 16 residues. The chain's CDR3 is CASSFPARTGETEAFF. Here the CDR3 DNA reads TGTGCCAGCAGCTTCCCAGCAAGGACAGGGGAGACTGAAGCTTTCTTT.

V usage is TRBV4-3 and J usage is TRBJ2-3; no clear D. CDR3 size: 16 residues. CDR1 is LGHNA and CDR2 is YSLEER in the germline V gene. V lost 1 base, J lost 0 bases, and 11 bases lay in between. The CDR3 protein is CASSQVAQASTDTQYF. The CDR3 DNA reads TGCGCCAGCAGCCAAGTTGCCCAAGCTAGCACAGATACGCAGTATTTT.

The rearrangement uses TRBV27 and TRBJ2-7; D possibly uses TRBD1 or TRBD2 (6 bases each). CDR1 is MNHEY, CDR2 SMNVEV, per germline (reference sequence). The CDR3 loop spans 15 amino acids. The V gene lost 2 bases and the J gene lost 1 base, with 12 bases spanning the gap. CDR3 sequence: CASSLRGDRSYEQYF. The CDR3 nucleotides are TGTGCCAGCAGTTTAAGGGGGGACCGTTCCTACGAGCAGTACTTC.

This clone was observed a single time. The rearrangement joins TRBV11-2 to TRBJ2-3, with 8 bases identical to TRBD2. Germline assignment: CDR1 SGHAT and CDR2 FQNNGV. After removal of 1 base from V and 6 bases from J, the junction contained 12 bases not matched to a gene. CDR3 length equals 17 residues. This CDR3 reads CASSLGGPGLESDTQYF. Written as DNA, the CDR3 is TGTGCCAGCAGCTTAGGCGGGCCGGGACTAGAATCCGATACGCAGTATTTT. Complete variable domain (other parts from reference TRBV11-2 and TRBJ2-3): EAGVAQSPRYKIIEKRQSVAFWCNPISGHATLYWYQQILGQGPKLLIQFQNNGVVDDSQLPKDRFSAERLKGVDSTLKIQPAKLEDSAVYLCASSLGGPGLESDTQYFGPGTRLTVL.

This clone has a single count. The rearrangement uses TRBV7-9 and TRBJ2-7; 9 bases are shared with TRBD1. The CDR3 length is 14 residues. V lost 3 bases and J lost 6; bases outside the gene matches: 6. The germline V gene has CDR1 SEHNR and CDR2 FQNEAQ (reference sequence). CDR3 DNA sequence: TGTGCCAGCAGCTTCGCGGGGACAGGGAGCGAGCAGTACTTC. The encoded protein is CASSFAGTGSEQYF.

This chain joins TRBV7-2 and TRBJ1-2; weak D call: TRBD1 (5 bases). The ends were cut back, 4 bases at V and 5 bases at J, with 20 bases in the middle. Looked up from germline, CDR1 is SGHTA and CDR2 is FQGNSA. The CDR3 is 16 amino acids. The CDR3 sequence: CASSYSLEGWRYGYTF. In nucleotides, the CDR3 is TGTGCCAGCAGCTACAGCCTTGAGGGGTGGCGGTATGGCTACACCTTC.

This chain connects TRBV7-6 to TRBJ2-1, with D tentatively TRBD1 (5 bases). The germline CDR1 and CDR2 sequences are SGHVS and FNYEAQ. V was clipped by 5 bases and J by 0 bases, with 14 bases between them. There are 16 residues in the CDR3. CDR3 coding DNA: TGTGCCAGCAGCCTGACAGTTCCCAGCTCCTACAATGAGCAGTTCTTC. Amino acid sequence: CASSLTVPSSYNEQFF.

The gene calls are TRBV4-1 and TRBJ1-5, with TRBD1 matching over 10 bases. Germline V CDR1 and CDR2: MGHRA, YSYEKL. The CDR3 loop spans 16 amino acids. V trimming: 4 bases; J trimming: 5 bases; junction bases outside the gene matches: 8. The CDR3 region has the DNA TGCGCCAGCAGCCTAGACAGGGGGCAGGGGGATCAGCCCCAGCATTTT. It is translated as CASSLDRGQGDQPQHF.

This clone appeared a single time. The CDR3 nucleotides read TGCAGCGTGCGGGATCACTACGAGCAGTACTTC. It translates to CSVRDHYEQYF. The chain joins TRBV29-1 to TRBJ2-7; possible D gene TRBD2, 6 bases. Germline V gene data show CDR1 as SQVTM and CDR2 as ANQGSEA. The CDR3 is made up of 11 amino acids. V gave up 6 bases and J gave up 3 bases, with 9 bases separating them.

The V call is TRBV7-9, the J call TRBJ2-1; a weak D match, TRBD1 (6 bases). CDR3 size: 13 residues. Germline V gene data show CDR1 as SEHNR and CDR2 as FQNEAQ (reference sequence). V gave up 3 bases and J gave up 9 bases, with 12 bases separating them. CDR3 in amino acids: CASSLLLQGEQFF. CDR3 coding DNA: TGTGCCAGCAGCTTGTTATTACAGGGTGAGCAGTTCTTC.

The chain combines TRBV5-1 with TRBJ2-7; D perhaps matches TRBD1 (5 bases). Germline CDR1 and CDR2: SGHRS and YFSETQ. V lost 3 bases and J lost 3, with 13 bases in between. The CDR3 contains 14 residues. The CDR3 DNA sequence: TGCGCCAGCAGCTACTCGACAGTTATCTACGAGCAGTACTTC. Amino acids: CASSYSTVIYEQYF.

The J gene is TRBJ2-7, the V gene TRBV7-8; 11 bases are a match to TRBD2. CDR3 length equals 16 residues. Germline values: CDR1 SGHVS, CDR2 FQNEAQ. The trim removed 6 bases at V and 2 bases at J, leaving 9 bases unmatched. The CDR3 protein is CASRGLVLAGAYEQYF. The CDR3 nucleotides are TGTGCCAGCAGAGGATTGGTACTAGCGGGAGCCTACGAGCAGTACTTC. Based on the CDR3 plus reference TRBV7-8 and TRBJ2-7, the full variable domain is GAGVSQSPRYKVAKRGQDVALRCDPISGHVSLFWYQQALGQGPEFLTYFQNEAQLDKSGLPSDRFFAERPEGSVSTLKIQRTQQEDSAVYLCASRGLVLAGAYEQYFGPGTRLTVT.

This chain joins TRBV7-6 and TRBJ2-2; no clear D gene. CDR1 is SGHVS, CDR2 FNYEAQ, per germline. Trimming took 1 base from V and 2 from J, leaving 8 bases between them. This CDR3 has 15 amino acids. In nucleotides, the CDR3 is TGTGCCAGCAGCTTAGTCGACTCCAACACCGGGGAGCTGTTTTTT. This translates into CASSLVDSNTGELFF.

The chain recombines TRBV29-1 with TRBJ2-1, with 8 positions matching TRBD2. The CDR3 has 20 amino acids. Losses at the gene ends were 3 bases for V and 8 bases for J; bases not matched to a gene: 27. CDR1 is SQVTM and CDR2 is ANQGSEA in the germline V gene. CDR3 sequence (DNA): TGCAGCGTTGATGGAAGGCGGCGGACTAGCAAGACAACCCTCCCCGATGAGCAGTTCTTC. Translating gives CSVDGRRRTSKTTLPDEQFF.